This T cell receptor beta chain was sequenced in a study of cytomegalovirus exposure and HLA in healthy donors. V was pared by 3 bases and J by 8 bases, with 7 bases of the junction left unmatched. This CDR3 has 14 amino acids. Germline V CDR1 and CDR2: SGDLS, YYNGEE. With 60 Vbeta and 13 Jbeta primers, the PCR was carried out. Some clones are missing from TCRdb's copy, which holds only in-frame ones; the method was immunoSEQ multiplex PCR. The sample consists of 100,000 to 150,000 clones, 80% of them appearing once. The genes are TRBV9 and TRBJ2-1; TRBD1 aligns across 8 bases. Sequenced input: PBMCs. This TCR derives from a man between 25 and 39 years old in good health and CMV-seropositive. CDR3 DNA: TGTGCCAGCAGCGGTACAGGGGGTGGCCATGAGCAGTTCTTC. It translates to CASSGTGGGHEQFF.